These 8 T cell receptor beta chains share one sample of origin, sequenced in a study of early T cells in non-severe SARS-CoV-2 infection. TCRdb independently ran MiXCR on the 5' RACE reads; one entry per CDR3 protein. This table holds about 94,000 distinct CDR3 sequences, around 14% found once. Sequencing input: whole blood. All receptors come from an adult who was a healthcare worker with PCR-confirmed SARS-CoV-2 infection or an uninfected control (not recorded which).

This chain connects TRBV5-4 to TRBJ2-3, with 9 nucleotides matching TRBD1. The CDR3 contains 15 residues. Germline assignment: CDR1 SGHNT and CDR2 YYREEE (reference sequence). With V trimmed by 4 bases and J by 4 bases, 7 bases remained unmatched. CDR3 DNA sequence: TGTGCCAGCAGCCTACAGGGGGCGGGGGCAGATACGCAGTATTTT. As protein: CASSLQGAGADTQYF.

This clonotype was recorded many times. The chain recombines TRBV5-6 with TRBJ1-1; D is uncertain. The CDR3 is made up of 13 amino acids. Trimming pared 0 bases from V and 3 bases from J, leaving 6 bases between. CDR1 SGHDT and CDR2 YYEEEE come from the germline V gene. The CDR3 region is CASSLVSDTEAFF. CDR3 coding DNA: TGTGCCAGCAGCTTGGTGTCCGACACTGAAGCTTTCTTT.

This clonotype has a handful of counts. V and J are TRBV6-2 or TRBV6-3 and TRBJ2-3; no reliable D call. V dropped 2 bases and J dropped 2 bases, with 11 bases sitting between them. From germline, CDR1 is MNHEY and CDR2 SVGEGT. CDR3 size: 15 residues. CDR3 sequence reads: CASSYGLTNTDTQYF. The CDR3 DNA reads TGTGCCAGCAGTTACGGGCTAACTAACACAGATACGCAGTATTTT.

In this sample, this clonotype turned up many times. The CDR3 protein is CASSAGQVNEQYF. DNA of the CDR3: TGTGCCAGCAGCGCAGGACAGGTAAACGAGCAGTACTTC. V usage is TRBV7-6 and J usage is TRBJ2-7; 7 bases align to TRBD1. J gave up 5 bases and V 5 bases, and 6 bases lay outside the gene matches. This CDR3 has 13 residues. CDR1 SGHVS and CDR2 FNYEAQ come from the germline V gene.

This clonotype has only a few counts. V and J are TRBV15 and TRBJ1-1; tentative D call: TRBD1 (5 bases). The germline V gene has CDR1 LNHNV and CDR2 YYDKDF (reference sequence). The CDR3 spans 13 residues. V shed 0 bases and J shed 7 bases, with 9 bases lying between them. The CDR3 DNA reads TGTGCCACCAGCAGAGATACAAGGGGTGAAGCTTTCTTT. Protein: CATSRDTRGEAFF.

The V and J genes are TRBV6-2 or TRBV6-3 and TRBJ1-2; no firm D call. In germline, CDR1 is MNHEY, CDR2 SVGEGT. The CDR3 totals 14 residues. V was trimmed by 7 bases and J by 0 bases, leaving 12 bases between them. CDR3 loop: CASKDEVPNYGYTF. CDR3 sequence (DNA): TGTGCCAGCAAGGACGAAGTCCCTAACTATGGCTACACCTTC.

This clonotype was detected many times. The V and J genes are TRBV28 and TRBJ2-6; no clear D. This CDR3 region has 14 residues. Per the germline V gene, CDR1 is MDHEN and CDR2 is SYDVKM. Trimming removed 6 bases at V and 0 bases at J, with 6 bases between. The CDR3 here is CASRTSSGANVLTF. The CDR3 bases are TGTGCCAGCAGGACATCCTCTGGGGCCAACGTCCTGACTTTC. The full variable domain, rest sourced from reference TRBV28 and TRBJ2-6, is DVKVTQSSRYLVKRTGEKVFLECVQDMDHENMFWYRQDPGLGLRLIYFSYDVKMKEKGDIPEGYSVSREKKERFSLILESASTNQTSMYLCASRTSSGANVLTFGAGSRLTVL.

V is TRBV11-3 and J is TRBJ2-2, with D uncertain. The germline CDR1 and CDR2 sequences are SGHNT and YENEEA. Trimming took 6 bases from V and 2 from J, leaving 10 bases between them. The CDR3 has 14 residues. In nucleotides, the CDR3 is TGTGCCAGCAGATCTGGGCCTAACACCGGGGAGCTGTTTTTT. It codes for CASRSGPNTGELFF.